This TCR beta chain was captured by sequencing in a study of T-cell memory formation after mild COVID-19. Background on the study: TCR clustering was largely donor specific.

Findings and caveats of the study: Contracting clones, day 15 to 85, had balanced CD4/CD8, and later expanders favored CD4+. Of the contracting clones, CD4+ ones lay mainly in CM and EM, and CD8+ ones in EMRA.

The sample holds a few counts of this clonotype. Its antigen is not identified. 5'RACE primed at constant segments yielded TCR alpha and TCR beta cDNA libraries bearing sample barcodes and UMIs. TCRdb re-called the 5' RACE reads with MiXCR, one entry per CDR3 protein. This sample carries about 360,000 distinct CDR3 sequences, 13% to 15% of them seen once, and the ten largest clones take roughly a fifth. This CDR3 is built from 15 residues. Unmatched junction bases numbered 8, after V lost 7 bases and J lost 1 base. This sequence originates from a man aged 18 to 29 who had mild COVID-19 (a few samples of this study predate the infection). Cell type and time point are not known. The chain employs TRBV12-3 or TRBV12-4 and TRBJ2-7; 9 nucleotides align to TRBD2. The specimen was PBMCs or a T cell subset sorted from them (not recorded which). The CDR3 nucleotides are TGTGCCAGCACCCTACAAGCGGGGGGATCCTACGAGCAGTACTTC. Translation: CASTLQAGGSYEQYF.